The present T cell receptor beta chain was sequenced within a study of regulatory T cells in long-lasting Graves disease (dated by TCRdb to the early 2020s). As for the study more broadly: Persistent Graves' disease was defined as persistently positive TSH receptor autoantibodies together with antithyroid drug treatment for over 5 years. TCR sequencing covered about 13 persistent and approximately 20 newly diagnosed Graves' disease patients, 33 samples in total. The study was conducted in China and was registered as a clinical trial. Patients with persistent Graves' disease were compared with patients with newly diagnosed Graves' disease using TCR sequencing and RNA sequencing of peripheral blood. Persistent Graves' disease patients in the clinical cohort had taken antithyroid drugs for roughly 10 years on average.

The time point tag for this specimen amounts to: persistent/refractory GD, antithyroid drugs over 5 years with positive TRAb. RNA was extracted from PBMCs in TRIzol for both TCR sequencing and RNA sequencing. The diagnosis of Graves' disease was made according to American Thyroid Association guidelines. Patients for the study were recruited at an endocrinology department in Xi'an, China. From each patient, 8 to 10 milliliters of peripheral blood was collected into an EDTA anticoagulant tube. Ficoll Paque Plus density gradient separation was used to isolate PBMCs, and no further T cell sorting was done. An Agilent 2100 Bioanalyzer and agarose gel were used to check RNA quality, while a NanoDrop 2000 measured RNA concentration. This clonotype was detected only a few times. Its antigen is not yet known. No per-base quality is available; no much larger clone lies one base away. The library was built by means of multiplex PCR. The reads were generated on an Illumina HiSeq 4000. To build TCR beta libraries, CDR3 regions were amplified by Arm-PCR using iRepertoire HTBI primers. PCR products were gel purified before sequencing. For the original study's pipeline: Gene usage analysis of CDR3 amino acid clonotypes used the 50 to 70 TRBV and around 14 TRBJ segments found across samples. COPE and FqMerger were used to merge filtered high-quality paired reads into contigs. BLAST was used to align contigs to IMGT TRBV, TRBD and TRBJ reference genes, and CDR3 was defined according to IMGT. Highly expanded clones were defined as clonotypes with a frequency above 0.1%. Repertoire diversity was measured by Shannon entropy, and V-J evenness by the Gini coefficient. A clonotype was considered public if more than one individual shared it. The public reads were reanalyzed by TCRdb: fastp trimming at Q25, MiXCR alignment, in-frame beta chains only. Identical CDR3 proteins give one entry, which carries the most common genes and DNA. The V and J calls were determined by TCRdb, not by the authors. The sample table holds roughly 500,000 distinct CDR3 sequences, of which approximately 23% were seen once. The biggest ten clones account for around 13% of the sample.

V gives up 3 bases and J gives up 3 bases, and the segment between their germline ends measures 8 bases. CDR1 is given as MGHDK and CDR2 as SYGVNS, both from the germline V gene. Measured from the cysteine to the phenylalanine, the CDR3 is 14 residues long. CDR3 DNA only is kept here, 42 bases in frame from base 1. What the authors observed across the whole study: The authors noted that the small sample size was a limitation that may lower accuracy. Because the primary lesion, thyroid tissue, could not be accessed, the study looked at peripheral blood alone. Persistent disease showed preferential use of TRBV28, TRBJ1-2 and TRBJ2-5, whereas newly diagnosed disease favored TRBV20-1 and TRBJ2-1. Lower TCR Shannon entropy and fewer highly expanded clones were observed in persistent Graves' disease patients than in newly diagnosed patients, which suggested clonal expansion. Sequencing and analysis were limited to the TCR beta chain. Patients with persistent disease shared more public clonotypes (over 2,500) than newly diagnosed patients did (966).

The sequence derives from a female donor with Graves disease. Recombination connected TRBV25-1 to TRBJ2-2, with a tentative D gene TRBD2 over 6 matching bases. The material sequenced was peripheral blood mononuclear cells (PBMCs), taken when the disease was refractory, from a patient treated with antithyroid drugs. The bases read TGTGCCAGCAGTGAGGAGGGGTACACCGGGGAGCTGTTTTTT. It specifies CASSEEGYTGELFF.